This TCR beta chain was identified in a study of T cells expressing NK-cell markers. Whole-study context: Most of the eight sequenced donors tested HCMV-seropositive; one tested seronegative.

For each CDR3 protein, TCRdb gives one entry from its re-call of the 5' RACE reads, without DNA. In all, the sample yields 450,000 to 600,000 distinct CDR3 sequences. This TCR derives from a man between 18 and 35 years old in good health. The sample comprised blood T cells: a sorted CD56 or NKG2C T cell subset, CD4+ or CD8+ T cells, or bulk PBMC T cells (not recorded which).

The chain's CDR3 is CARAPGSHEQFF. The chain joins TRBV5-1 to TRBJ2-1; TCRdb's D gene call, TRBD1, goes unchecked for lack of DNA. The V gene's germline CDR1 is SGHRS and CDR2 YFSETQ. CDR3 length: 12 residues.